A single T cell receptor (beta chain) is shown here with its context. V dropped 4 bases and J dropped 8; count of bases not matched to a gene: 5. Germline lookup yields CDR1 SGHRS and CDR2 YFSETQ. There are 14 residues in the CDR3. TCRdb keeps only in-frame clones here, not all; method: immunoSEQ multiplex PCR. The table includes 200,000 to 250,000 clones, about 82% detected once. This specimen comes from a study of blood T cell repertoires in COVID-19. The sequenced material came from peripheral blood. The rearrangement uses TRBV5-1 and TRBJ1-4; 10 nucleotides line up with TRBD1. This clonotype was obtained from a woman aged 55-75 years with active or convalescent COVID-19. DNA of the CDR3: TGCGCCAGCAGCAGGACAGGGGGGAACGAAAAACTGTTTTTT. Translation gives CASSRTGGNEKLFF.